This passage covers 13 T cell receptor beta chains from one sample sequenced in a study of T-cell memory formation after mild COVID-19. TCRdb passed the 5' RACE reads through MiXCR, listing each CDR3 protein once. Of around 200,000 distinct CDR3 sequences in the sample, approximately 30% are singletons; the top ten hold about an eighth. The sample taken for sequencing was PBMCs or a T cell subset sorted from them (not recorded which). Source of these receptors: an adult woman who had mild COVID-19 (a few samples of this study predate the infection). Cell type and time point are not known.

This chain joins TRBV4-1 and TRBJ2-7; D remains unclear. This CDR3 is 16 amino acids long. Germline CDR1 is MGHRA and CDR2 is YSYEKL. Trimming cost V 1 base and J 0 bases, with 13 bases left between them. CDR3 amino acids: CASSQVLALSSYEQYF. CDR3 nucleotides: TGCGCCAGCAGCCAAGTACTCGCGCTGAGCTCCTACGAGCAGTACTTC.

This clonotype has only a few counts. The rearrangement links TRBV20-1 to TRBJ1-1, with D hard to call. The V end lost 6 bases, the J end lost 1 base, and 6 bases lay between the germline ends. The CDR3 is 11 amino acids. The germline V gene encodes CDR1 DFQATT and CDR2 SNEGSKA (reference sequence). The CDR3 bases are TGCAGTGCCAGACAGAACACTGAAGCTTTCTTT. Translation: CSARQNTEAFF.

In this sample, this clonotype turned up a few times. The J gene is TRBJ1-6, the V gene TRBV5-1, with D possibly matching TRBD1 (5 bases). Germline values: CDR1 SGHRS, CDR2 YFSETQ. The V end was cut by 3 bases, the J end by 10 bases, with 17 bases between. The CDR3 has 15 amino acids. CDR3 residues: CASSSAGSGDSPLHF. In DNA form, the CDR3 reads TGCGCCAGCAGCTCGGCAGGCTCCGGGGACTCACCCCTCCACTTT.

This clonotype was detected a few times. CDR3 in amino acids: CASSAADRDNTDTQYF. The CDR3 region has the DNA TGTGCCAGCAGTGCCGCGGACAGGGATAACACAGATACGCAGTATTTT. This sequence joins TRBV6-4 and TRBJ2-3; the match to TRBD1 covers 8 bases. This CDR3 contains 16 residues. With V trimmed by 4 bases and J by 2 bases, 8 bases remained unmatched. The germline gives CDR1 MRHNA, CDR2 SNTAGT.

At least ten counts were recorded for this clonotype. One junction end disagrees with the germline gene, perhaps due to a read error. This sequence joins TRBV7-9 and TRBJ1-2, with D tentatively TRBD1 (5 bases). The CDR3 runs to 13 residues. Germline V gene data show CDR1 as SEHNR and CDR2 as FQNEAQ (reference sequence). The CDR3 DNA reads TGTGCCAGCAGTTTAGCAGGGAACTATGGCTACACCTTC. The encoded protein is CASSLAGNYGYTF.

CDR3 nucleotides: TGTGCCAGCAGTTTATGGAACACGGCTGCGACTCCATACCAAGAGACCCAGTACTTC. Protein: CASSLWNTAATPYQETQYF. V and J are TRBV27 and TRBJ2-5, with unresolved D. The CDR3 runs to 19 residues. CDR1 is MNHEY, CDR2 SMNVEV, per germline (reference sequence). Trimming shortened V by 1 base and J by 0 bases, and 21 bases separated the two germline ends.

This clonotype has more than one count but fewer than ten. The chain has TRBV12-3 or TRBV12-4 and TRBJ2-3, with 9 bases matching TRBD2. After removal of 3 bases from V and 0 bases from J, the junction contained 7 bases not matched to a gene. The CDR3 length is 17 residues. The chain's CDR3 is CASSLLAGRSSTDTQYF. The DNA for the CDR3 is TGTGCCAGCAGTTTGCTAGCGGGGCGATCTAGCACAGATACGCAGTATTTT.

The chain combines TRBV30 with TRBJ2-7; TRBD2 aligns across 7 bases. Trimming cost V 2 bases and J 2 bases; bases outside gene matches: 3. This CDR3 has 13 residues. The germline CDR1 and CDR2 sequences are GTSNPN and SVGIG (reference sequence). CDR3 in amino acids: CAWSSSGAYEQYF. The CDR3, as DNA: TGTGCCTGGAGTTCAAGCGGGGCCTACGAGCAGTACTTC. Using reference TRBV30 and TRBJ2-7 for the parts outside the CDR3, the full variable domain is SQTIHQWPATLVQPVGSPLSLECTVEGTSNPNLYWYRQAAGRGLQLLFYSVGIGQISSEVPQNLSASRPQDRQFILSSKKLLLSDSGFYLCAWSSSGAYEQYFGPGTRLTVT.

The rearrangement joins TRBV5-1 to TRBJ2-7; 8 bases are a match to TRBD2. Trimming removed 0 bases from V and 1 base from J; junction bases left unmatched: 12. Germline loops: CDR1 SGHRS, CDR2 YFSETQ. The CDR3 covers 18 residues. CDR3 loop: CASSLDGGTSSLSYEQYF. The DNA of the CDR3 is TGCGCCAGCAGCTTGGATGGCGGGACTAGTAGTTTGTCCTACGAGCAGTACTTC.

This clonotype has just a few counts. The rearrangement joins TRBV7-2 to TRBJ2-1; D remains unclear. From germline, CDR1 is SGHTA and CDR2 FQGNSA. V was trimmed by 2 bases and J by 0 bases, leaving 8 bases between them. CDR3 length: 15 amino acids. The CDR3: CASSLRARSYNEQFF. The DNA of the CDR3 is TGTGCCAGCAGCTTACGGGCCCGCTCCTACAATGAGCAGTTCTTC. Using reference TRBV7-2 and TRBJ2-1 for the parts outside the CDR3, the full variable domain is GAGVSQSPSNKVTEKGKDVELRCDPISGHTALYWYRQSLGQGLEFLIYFQGNSAPDKSGLPSDRFSAERTGGSVSTLTIQRTQQEDSAVYLCASSLRARSYNEQFFGPGTRLTVL.

This clonotype was seen more than once but under ten times. The V gene is TRBV5-6, the J gene TRBJ1-1; no firm D call. CDR3 length equals 14 residues. V lost 0 bases and J 0 bases, leaving 6 bases between the germline ends. The germline gives CDR1 SGHDT, CDR2 YYEEEE. The CDR3 DNA reads TGTGCCAGCAGCTTGGGGACGGTGAACACTGAAGCTTTCTTT. As protein: CASSLGTVNTEAFF.

The chain is built from TRBV18 and TRBJ1-1; no definite D call. Germline CDR1 KGHSH, CDR2 LQKENI. The CDR3 is 13 residues long. Trimming cost V 0 bases and J 4 bases, with 6 bases left between them. CDR3 sequence (DNA): TGTGCCAGCTCACCACCGTCAGGCACTGAAGCTTTCTTT. As protein: CASSPPSGTEAFF.

As regards this clonotype: A read error may account for a junction end that differs from germline. The chain joins TRBV5-6 to TRBJ1-2; D call uncertain. There are 10 residues in the CDR3. Looked up from germline, CDR1 is SGHDT and CDR2 is YYEEEE. The chain's CDR3 is CASSSRAGNF. CDR3 in DNA: TGTGCCAGCAGCTCTCGGGCCGGGAACTTC.